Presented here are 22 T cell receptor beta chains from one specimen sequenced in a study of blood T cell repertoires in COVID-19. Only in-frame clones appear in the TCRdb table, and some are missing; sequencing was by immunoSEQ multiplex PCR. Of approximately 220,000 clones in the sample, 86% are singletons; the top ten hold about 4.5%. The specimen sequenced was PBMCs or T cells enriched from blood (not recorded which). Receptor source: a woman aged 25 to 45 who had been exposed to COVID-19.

The CDR3 region has the DNA TGTGCCAGCAGTGACGGGACAGACTATGGCTACACCTTC. Its translation: CASSDGTDYGYTF. This chain uses TRBV6-1 with TRBJ1-2, with 7 bases aligning to TRBD1. This CDR3 spans 13 amino acids. The germline V gene has CDR1 MNHNS and CDR2 SASEGT. The V gene end was trimmed by 3 bases and the J gene end by 3 bases; junction bases not matched to a gene: 1.

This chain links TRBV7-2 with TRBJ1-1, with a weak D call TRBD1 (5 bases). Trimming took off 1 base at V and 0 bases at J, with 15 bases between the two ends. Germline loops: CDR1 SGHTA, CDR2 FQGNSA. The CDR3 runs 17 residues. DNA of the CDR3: TGTGCCAGCAGCTTAGTGGTTCAGGGATCCATGAACACTGAAGCTTTCTTT. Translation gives CASSLVVQGSMNTEAFF.

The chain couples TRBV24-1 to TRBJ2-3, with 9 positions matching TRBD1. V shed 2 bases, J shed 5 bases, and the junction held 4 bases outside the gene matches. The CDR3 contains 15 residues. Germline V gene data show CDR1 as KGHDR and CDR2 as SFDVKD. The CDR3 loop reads CATSDSGQGQDTQYF. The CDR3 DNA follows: TGTGCCACCAGTGATTCGGGACAGGGACAAGATACGCAGTATTTT.

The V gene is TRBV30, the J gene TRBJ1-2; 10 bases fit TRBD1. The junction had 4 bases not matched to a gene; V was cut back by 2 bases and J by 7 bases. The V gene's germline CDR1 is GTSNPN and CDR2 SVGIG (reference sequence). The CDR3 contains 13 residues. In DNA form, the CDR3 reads TGTGCCTGGAGTCTCGGGACAGGGGTTGGCTACACCTTC. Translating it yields CAWSLGTGVGYTF.

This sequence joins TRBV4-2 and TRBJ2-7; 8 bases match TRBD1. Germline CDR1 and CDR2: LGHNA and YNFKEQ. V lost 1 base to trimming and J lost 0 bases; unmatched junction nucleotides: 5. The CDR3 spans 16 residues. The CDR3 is CASSQAAGGGSYEQYF. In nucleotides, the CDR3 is TGTGCCAGCAGCCAAGCCGCAGGGGGCGGCTCCTACGAGCAGTACTTC.

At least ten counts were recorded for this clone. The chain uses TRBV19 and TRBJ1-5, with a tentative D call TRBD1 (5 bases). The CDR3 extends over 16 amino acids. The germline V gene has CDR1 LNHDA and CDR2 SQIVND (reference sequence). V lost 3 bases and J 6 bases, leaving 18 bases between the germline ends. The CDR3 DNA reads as TGTGCCAGTAGTATCCGACAGACCATAGCAAGTCAGCCCCAGCATTTT. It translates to CASSIRQTIASQPQHF.

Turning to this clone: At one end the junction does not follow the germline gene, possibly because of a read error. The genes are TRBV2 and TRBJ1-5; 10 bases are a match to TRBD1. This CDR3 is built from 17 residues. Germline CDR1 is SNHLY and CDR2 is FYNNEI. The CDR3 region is CASSEAGTGVTNQPQHF. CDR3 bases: TGTGCCAGCAGCGAAGCCGGGACAGGGGTGACCAATCAGCCCCAGCATTTT.

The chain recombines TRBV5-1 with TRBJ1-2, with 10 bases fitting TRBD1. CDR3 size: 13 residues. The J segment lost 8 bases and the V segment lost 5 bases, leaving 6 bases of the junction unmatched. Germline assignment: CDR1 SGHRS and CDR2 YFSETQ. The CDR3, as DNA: TGCGCCAGCAGGAAAGGGACAGGGGAAGGCTACACCTTC. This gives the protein CASRKGTGEGYTF.

Here the CDR3 DNA reads TGTGCCAGCACCCCAGAGTGGGCGCCCTGGGGACAGGGTGCGGACTCCGCCACTGAAGCTTTCTTT. It codes for CASTPEWAPWGQGADSATEAFF. The chain couples TRBV4-2 to TRBJ1-1, with TRBD1 matching over 9 bases. From germline, CDR1 is LGHNA and CDR2 YNFKEQ. Trimming removed 7 bases from V and 4 bases from J; junction bases left unmatched: 31. The CDR3 is made up of 22 amino acids.

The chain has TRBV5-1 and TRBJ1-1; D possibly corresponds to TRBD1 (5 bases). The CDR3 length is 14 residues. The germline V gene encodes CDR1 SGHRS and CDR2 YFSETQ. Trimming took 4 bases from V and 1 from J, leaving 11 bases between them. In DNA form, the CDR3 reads TGCGCCAGCAGCACCTTCGGGGGGAACACTGAAGCTTTCTTT. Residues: CASSTFGGNTEAFF.

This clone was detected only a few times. The DNA for the CDR3 is TGTGCCAGCAGCCAAGGGTCAGCAGGGGGTGGGTCACCCCTCCACTTT. Its protein is CASSQGSAGGGSPLHF. The J gene is TRBJ1-6, the V gene TRBV3-1 (or the pseudogene TRBV3-2), with 7 bases that match TRBD1. The CDR3 totals 16 residues. V lost 1 base and J lost 10; bases outside the gene matches: 10. The germline gives CDR1 LGHDT, CDR2 YNNKEL (reference sequence).

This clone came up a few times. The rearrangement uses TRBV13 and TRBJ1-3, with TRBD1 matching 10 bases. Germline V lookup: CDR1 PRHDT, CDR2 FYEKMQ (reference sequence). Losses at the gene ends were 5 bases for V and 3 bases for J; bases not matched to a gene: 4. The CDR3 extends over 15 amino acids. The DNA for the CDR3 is TGTGCCAGCAGCCGACAGGGGGCGAGTGGAAACACCATATATTTT. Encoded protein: CASSRQGASGNTIYF. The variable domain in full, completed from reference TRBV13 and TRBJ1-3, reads AAGVIQSPRHLIKEKRETATLKCYPIPRHDTVYWYQQGPGQDPQFLISFYEKMQSDKGSIPDRFSAQQFSDYHSELNMSSLELGDSALYFCASSRQGASGNTIYFGEGSWLTVV.

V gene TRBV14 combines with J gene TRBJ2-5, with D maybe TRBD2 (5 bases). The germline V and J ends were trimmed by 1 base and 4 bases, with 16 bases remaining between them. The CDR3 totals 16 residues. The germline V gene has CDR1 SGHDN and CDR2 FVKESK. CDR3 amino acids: CASSQVRVGVAETQYF. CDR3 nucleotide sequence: TGTGCCAGCAGCCAAGTAAGAGTGGGAGTAGCAGAGACCCAGTACTTC.

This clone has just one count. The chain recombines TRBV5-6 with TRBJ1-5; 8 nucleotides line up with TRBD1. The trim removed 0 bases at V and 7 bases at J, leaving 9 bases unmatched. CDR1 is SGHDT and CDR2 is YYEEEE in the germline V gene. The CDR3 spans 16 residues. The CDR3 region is CASSLAGGTGRQPQHF. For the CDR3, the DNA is TGTGCCAGCAGCTTGGCGGGCGGGACAGGAAGACAGCCCCAGCATTTT.

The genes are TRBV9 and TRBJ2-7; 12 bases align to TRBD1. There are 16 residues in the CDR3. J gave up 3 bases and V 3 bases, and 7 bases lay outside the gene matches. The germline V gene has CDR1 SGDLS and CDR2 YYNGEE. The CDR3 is CASSGTGTGGFYEQYF. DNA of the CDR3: TGTGCCAGCAGCGGGACCGGGACAGGGGGCTTCTACGAGCAGTACTTC.

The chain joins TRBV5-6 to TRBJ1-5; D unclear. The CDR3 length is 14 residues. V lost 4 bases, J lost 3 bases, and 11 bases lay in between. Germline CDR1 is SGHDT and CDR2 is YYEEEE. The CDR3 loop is CASSLGLINQPQHF. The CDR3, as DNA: TGTGCCAGCAGCCTTGGACTGATCAATCAGCCCCAGCATTTT.

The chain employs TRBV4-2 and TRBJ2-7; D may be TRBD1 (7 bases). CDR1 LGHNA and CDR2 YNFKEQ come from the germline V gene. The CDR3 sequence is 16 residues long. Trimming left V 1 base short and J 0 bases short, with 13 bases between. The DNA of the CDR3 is TGTGCCAGCAGCCAAGCGGCGGGACAGAGCTCCTACGAGCAGTACTTC. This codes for CASSQAAGQSSYEQYF.

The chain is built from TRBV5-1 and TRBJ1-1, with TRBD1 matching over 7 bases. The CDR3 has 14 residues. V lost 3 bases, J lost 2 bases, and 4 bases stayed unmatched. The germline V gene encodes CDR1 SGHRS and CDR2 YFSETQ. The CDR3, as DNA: TGCGCCAGCAGCTCCGACAGGGTAAACACTGAAGCTTTCTTT. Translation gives CASSSDRVNTEAFF.

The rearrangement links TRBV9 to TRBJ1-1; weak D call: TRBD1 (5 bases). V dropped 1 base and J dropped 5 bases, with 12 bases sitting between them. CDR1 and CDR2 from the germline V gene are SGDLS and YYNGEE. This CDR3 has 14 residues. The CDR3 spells CASSVTGVGTEAFF. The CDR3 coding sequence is TGTGCCAGCAGCGTAACGGGGGTGGGGACTGAAGCTTTCTTT.

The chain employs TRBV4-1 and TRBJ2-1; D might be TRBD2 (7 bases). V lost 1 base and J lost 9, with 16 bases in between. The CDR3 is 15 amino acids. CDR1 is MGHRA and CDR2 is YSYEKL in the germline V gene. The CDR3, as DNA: TGCGCCAGCAGCCAAGGGGCCTCGGGGGGCACTGAGCAGTTCTTC. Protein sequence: CASSQGASGGTEQFF.

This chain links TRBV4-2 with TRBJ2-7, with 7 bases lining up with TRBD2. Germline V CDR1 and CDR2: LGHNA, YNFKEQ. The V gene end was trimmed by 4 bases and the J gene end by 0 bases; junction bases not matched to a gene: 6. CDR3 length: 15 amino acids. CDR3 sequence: CASSLTGGSSYEQYF. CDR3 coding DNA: TGTGCCAGCAGCCTCACCGGGGGGAGCTCCTACGAGCAGTACTTC.

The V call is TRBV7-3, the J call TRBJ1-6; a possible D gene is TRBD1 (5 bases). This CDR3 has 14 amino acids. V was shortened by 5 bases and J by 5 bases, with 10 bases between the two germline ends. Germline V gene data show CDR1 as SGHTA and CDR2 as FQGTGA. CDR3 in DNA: TGTGCCAGCAGCCGACAGCTAGATAATTCACCCCTCCACTTT. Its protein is CASSRQLDNSPLHF.